The entry below gives a single TCR beta chain sequence along with its context. Profiled with immunoSEQ multiplex PCR; TCRdb holds only in-frame clones, not every one. The repertoire holds approximately 92,000 clones, with about 93% as singletons. This record comes from a study of siplizumab effects on memory and regulatory T cells. The germline CDR1 and CDR2 sequences are LNHDA and SQIVND (reference sequence). V was clipped by 9 bases and J by 2 bases, with 19 bases between them. This CDR3 has 15 residues. Material: non-Treg CD4+ T cells sorted from blood. The TCR was taken from a human donor in good health. The rearrangement links TRBV19 to TRBJ2-5; D possibly corresponds to TRBD2 (7 bases). CDR3 sequence reads: CASSGGASGQETQYF. As DNA, the CDR3 is TGTGCCAGCAGTGGGGGGGCTAGCGGACAAGAGACCCAGTACTTC.